This T cell receptor beta chain was captured in a study of blood T cell repertoires in COVID-19. At the level of the study: Spain, Italy and the United States supplied samples that represented acute and convalescent COVID-19. From T cells, B-cell-depleted T cells, or PBMCs came the material, which was cDNA or gDNA.

The authors' processing: Cell counts per sample came from amplifying reference gene primers. Repertoires were generated with immunoSEQ multiplex PCR, while TCRdb's copy carries only in-frame clones and drops some. V, J and clone size reflect that table, while D and trimming were determined from the DNA. The sample lists some 460,000 clones; 85% to 90% were seen once. CDR3 length: 15 amino acids. The germline gives CDR1 SGHRS, CDR2 YFSETQ. V dropped 4 bases and J dropped 1; count of bases not matched to a gene: 6. This TCR came from a woman aged 25-40 years with acute or convalescent COVID-19. This chain joins TRBV5-1 and TRBJ2-7; 9 nucleotides align to TRBD1. The sequenced sample was peripheral blood. The CDR3 bases are TGCGCCAGCAGCCCGGGACAGGGTCAATCCTACGAGCAGTACTTC. Translation: CASSPGQGQSYEQYF. Full variable domain (outside the CDR3, taken from reference TRBV5-1 and TRBJ2-7): KAGVTQTPRYLIKTRGQQVTLSCSPISGHRSVSWYQQTPGQGLQFLFEYFSETQRNKGNFPGRFSGRQFSNSRSEMNVSTLELGDSALYLCASSPGQGQSYEQYFGPGTRLTVT.